This T cell receptor beta chain comes out of a study of metastatic and nonmetastatic thyroid tumors (dated by TCRdb to 2018 to 2021). Turning to the overall study: For patients with malignant and with benign thyroid disease, the researchers compared repertoires between peripheral blood samples and tumor or nodule tissue samples.

From its cysteine to its phenylalanine, the CDR3 spans 16 amino acids. Only the CDR3 DNA stays, 48 bases, in frame from base 1. CDR1 and CDR2 (MGHDK, SYGVNS) derive from the germline V gene. Germline trimming amounts to 5 bases on V and 3 bases on J, with 6 as the count of junction bases outside the gene matches. Libraries were prepared through PCR. Sequencing took place on an Illumina HiSeq 4000. The TCR beta-chain CDR3 region of each patient was profiled by high-throughput sequencing. On the study's bioinformatics: CDR3 differences across clinicopathological groups were used to build a classifier for discriminating distant-metastatic papillary thyroid cancer patients. The Shannon index was used to assess repertoire diversity, and the Morisita-Horn index was used to assess tumor-blood repertoire similarity. TCRdb reprocessing: public reads trimmed at Q25 with fastp, clones called with MiXCR, in-frame beta chains kept. For this entry, the V and J calls and clone size follow TCRdb and not the study's own pipeline. This sample has some 22,000 clones in its table, and around a fifth of those were observed once. Roughly an eighth of the sample goes to the ten largest clones.

No patient had received any treatment before thyroid surgery. Patient clinical samples collected from about 2011 to 2018 were retrospectively analysed using T-cell receptor beta sequencing. This clone was counted many times. Its antigen remains undetermined. No base quality values were provided; no much bigger clone lies one nucleotide off. Beyond this particular receptor, the publication reports: TCR beta diversity was reported as significantly higher in malignant tumors than in benign nodules, in both blood and tumor samples.

The receptor was isolated from a female donor with papillary thyroid cancer or a benign thyroid nodule (not recorded which). Some clones in this sample may be carry-over from other donors' samples. Recombination linked TRBV25-1 to TRBJ2-2; a stretch of 10 junction bases matches TRBD2. Material for sequencing was tumor tissue. The bases read TGTGCCAGCAGTCTGACCGGGACTAGCGACACCGGGGAGCTGTTTTTT. Translated, this gives CASSLTGTSDTGELFF.